These 25 T cell receptor beta chains came from one sample sequenced in a study of vaccination and CD4 T cells after COVID-19. Their cognate antigens are unknown. Sequencing of cultured CD4+ T cell DNA used the Oncomine TCR Beta short-read assay. MiXCR was run by TCRdb on the PCR reads, yielding one entry per CDR3 protein. The sample gives about 12,000 distinct CDR3 sequences, 40% to 60% of which show up once; approximately 14% is in the top ten. Treatment indicated: approximately 11-day PBMC culture with coronavirus spike peptide pools or control peptides (ViraFEST assay). Specimen: CD4+ T cells from blood, cultured in vitro. All receptors come from a human donor who had recovered from COVID-19.

V is TRBV27 and J is TRBJ1-1; the D gene is possibly TRBD1 (6 bases). Trimming removed 7 bases from V and 1 base from J, with 16 bases in between. This CDR3 comprises 15 residues. Germline lookup yields CDR1 MNHEY and CDR2 SMNVEV (reference sequence). CDR3 protein: CASKPRRGPNTEAFF. As DNA, the CDR3 is TGTGCCAGCAAACCCCGCAGGGGTCCGAACACTGAAGCTTTCTTT.

The chain employs TRBV6-2 or TRBV6-3 and TRBJ1-2; D not resolved. The V and J ends lost 2 bases and 0 bases respectively, with 7 bases between them. Per the germline V gene, CDR1 is MNHEY and CDR2 is SVGEGT. The CDR3 totals 14 residues. The CDR3 coding sequence is TGTGCCAGCAGTTACCCGGCAGCTAACTATGGCTACACCTTC. Protein sequence: CASSYPAANYGYTF.

This chain links TRBV4-3 with TRBJ2-7; unclear D gene. The CDR3 is 15 residues long. The V and J ends lost 4 bases and 1 base respectively, with 14 bases between them. Per germline, CDR1 LGHNA and CDR2 YSLEER. The CDR3 is CASSPQAALSYEQYF. CDR3 nucleotide sequence: TGCGCCAGCAGCCCGCAGGCCGCGCTTTCCTACGAGCAGTACTTC.

This chain links TRBV12-5 with TRBJ2-5; tentative D call: TRBD2 (5 bases). The CDR3 is 13 residues long. The germline V gene encodes CDR1 LGHNT and CDR2 FRNRAP. V shed 2 bases and J shed 2 bases, with 6 bases lying between them. For the CDR3, the DNA is TGTGCTAGTGGTTTGTGGGAGCAAGAGACCCAGTACTTC. Amino acid sequence: CASGLWEQETQYF.

CDR3 protein: CASSEDRGGYTF. DNA for the CDR3: TGTGCCAGCAGTGAAGACAGGGGCGGCTACACCTTC. The rearrangement uses TRBV2 and TRBJ1-2; 7 nucleotides match TRBD1. CDR1 and CDR2 from the germline V gene are SNHLY and FYNNEI. CDR3 length equals 12 residues. V trimming: 1 base; J trimming: 8 bases; junction bases outside the gene matches: 1.

V usage is TRBV5-5 and J usage is TRBJ2-2; 10 bases fit TRBD1. In germline, CDR1 is SGHKS, CDR2 YYEKEE (reference sequence). CDR3 length: 17 amino acids. The V gene end was trimmed by 3 bases and the J gene end by 2 bases; junction bases not matched to a gene: 7. In nucleotides, the CDR3 is TGTGCCAGCAGCTCGGTCGGGACAGGGGAAAACACCGGGGAGCTGTTTTTT. Translated: CASSSVGTGENTGELFF.

Relative to its sample, this clonotype is medium-sized (0.01 to 0.1%). J is TRBJ1-6 and V is TRBV7-2; no reliable D call. The V end was cut by 2 bases, the J end by 7 bases, with 12 bases between. The CDR3 is 15 residues long. CDR1 is SGHTA, CDR2 FQGNSA, per germline. CDR3 bases: TGTGCCAGCAGCTTATCGACTAGTAGGAATTCACCCCTCCACTTT. Translating gives CASSLSTSRNSPLHF.

The rearrangement links TRBV28 to TRBJ2-3; TRBD2 might be the D (6 bases). Germline V lookup: CDR1 MDHEN, CDR2 SYDVKM. CDR3 length equals 15 residues. V was shortened by 8 bases and J by 2 bases, with 17 bases between the two germline ends. In DNA form, the CDR3 reads TGTGCCAGCGCCCCGAGGCGGGGATTCACAGATACGCAGTATTTT. It yields the protein CASAPRRGFTDTQYF.

J is TRBJ2-7 and V is TRBV7-2; D is ambiguous. This CDR3 has 12 residues. Trimming removed 7 bases from V and 0 bases from J, with 7 bases in between. Germline CDR1 reads SGHTA; CDR2 reads FQGNSA. For the CDR3, the DNA is TGTGCCAGCATGGGGTCCTCCTACGAGCAGTACTTC. Encoded protein: CASMGSSYEQYF.

This clonotype turned up a few times. CDR3 amino acids: CASSGTSGTSTDTQYF. As DNA, the CDR3 is TGTGCCAGCAGCGGGACTAGCGGTACTAGCACAGATACGCAGTATTTT. This rearrangement joins TRBV5-6 to TRBJ2-3, with 11 nucleotides matching TRBD2. V lost 4 bases to trimming and J lost 0 bases; unmatched junction nucleotides: 4. The CDR3 covers 16 residues. Germline lookup yields CDR1 SGHDT and CDR2 YYEEEE.

Only a few counts were recorded for this clonotype. The J gene is TRBJ1-2, the V gene TRBV15; 9 bases match TRBD1. The CDR3 has 14 residues. Germline CDR1 reads LNHNV; CDR2 reads YYDKDF (reference sequence). The V segment lost 1 base and the J segment 3 bases; nucleotides outside the gene matches: 0. Written as DNA, the CDR3 is TGTGCCACCAGCAGAGGACAGGGGGACTATGGCTACACCTTC. As protein: CATSRGQGDYGYTF.

This clonotype turned up a few times. The chain joins TRBV20-1 to TRBJ2-5; TRBD2 matches at 12 bases. This CDR3 has 15 amino acids. Germline lookup yields CDR1 DFQATT and CDR2 SNEGSKA (reference sequence). The V and J ends lost 6 bases and 5 bases, in that order; junction bases with no gene match: 10. CDR3: CSATPGLAGQETQYF. CDR3 in DNA: TGCAGTGCCACGCCCGGACTAGCGGGGCAGGAGACCCAGTACTTC.

This chain connects TRBV28 to TRBJ1-6, with a tentative D call TRBD1 (6 bases). Germline V CDR1 and CDR2: MDHEN, SYDVKM. The CDR3 has 15 amino acids. V lost 5 bases and J lost 9, with 17 bases in between. This chain's CDR3 is CASSGQSGRGSPLHF. DNA for the CDR3: TGTGCCAGCAGTGGACAGTCAGGACGTGGTTCACCCCTCCACTTT.

This clonotype was detected once. The chain combines TRBV18 with TRBJ2-1, with D perhaps matching TRBD1 (6 bases). Germline-derived CDR1 and CDR2 are KGHSH and LQKENI. The CDR3 consists of 13 residues. The CDR3 DNA reads as TGTGCTTCAGGGGATCGGAGTTACAATGAGCAGTTCTTC. This encodes CASGDRSYNEQFF.

The chain links TRBV12-3 or TRBV12-4 to TRBJ1-5, with D unclear. V was cut by 1 base and J by 3 bases, with 10 bases left in between. This CDR3 has 15 amino acids. CDR3 residues: CASSLGSGSNQPQHF. CDR3 in DNA: TGTGCCAGCAGTTTAGGTAGCGGTTCCAATCAGCCCCAGCATTTT.

The table lists this clonotype with a few counts. The rearrangement uses TRBV19 and TRBJ1-2; 7 nucleotides line up with TRBD1. The junction had 15 bases not matched to a gene; V was cut back by 6 bases and J by 11 bases. Per germline, CDR1 LNHDA and CDR2 SQIVND (reference sequence). The CDR3 is 14 residues long. The CDR3 sequence: CASSQGQKGIEYTF. CDR3 bases: TGTGCCAGTAGCCAGGGACAGAAGGGGATCGAATACACCTTC.

The chain joins TRBV6-1 to TRBJ2-7, with 7 bases identical to TRBD1. The CDR3 contains 14 residues. V shed 7 bases, J shed 6 bases, and the junction held 12 bases outside the gene matches. CDR1 is MNHNS, CDR2 SASEGT, per germline. CDR3 sequence (DNA): TGTGCCAGCACCTTCACAGGGGCGTATTCCGAGCAGTACTTC. Translated: CASTFTGAYSEQYF.

This clonotype was observed a few times. The chain employs TRBV20-1 and TRBJ1-2; perhaps TRBD1 as D (5 bases). The length of the CDR3 is 16 residues. Looked up from germline, CDR1 is DFQATT and CDR2 is SNEGSKA (reference sequence). V was pared by 0 bases and J by 4 bases, with 18 bases between. CDR3 nucleotide sequence: TGCAGTGCTAGAGACCCGACCGGTACAGGAGTCTATGGCTACACCTTC. It yields the protein CSARDPTGTGVYGYTF.

The chain carries TRBV6-2 or TRBV6-3 and TRBJ1-1; D is unclear. Per the germline V gene, CDR1 is MNHEY and CDR2 is SVGEGT. CDR3 length: 13 residues. The ends were cut back, 4 bases at V and 1 base at J, with 7 bases in the middle. The DNA for the CDR3 is TGTGCCAGCAGTTGGACGGGGAACACTGAAGCTTTCTTT. This encodes CASSWTGNTEAFF.

The gene calls are TRBV7-9 and TRBJ1-1; 7 nucleotides match TRBD1. The CDR3 spans 15 residues. Germline V lookup: CDR1 SEHNR, CDR2 FQNEAQ (reference sequence). V lost 1 base, J lost 1 base, and 3 bases stayed unmatched. The CDR3, as DNA: TGTGCCAGCAGCTTAGGACAGGGCCCGAACACTGAAGCTTTCTTT. It specifies CASSLGQGPNTEAFF.

This clonotype was seen only a few times. V gene TRBV19 combines with J gene TRBJ1-2; D is unresolved. Per germline, CDR1 LNHDA and CDR2 SQIVND (reference sequence). V dropped 5 bases and J dropped 11 bases, with 18 bases sitting between them. The CDR3 extends over 13 amino acids. DNA for the CDR3: TGTGCCAGTAGTCGCCGGACGGCTCTTACGTACACCTTC. As protein: CASSRRTALTYTF.

This clonotype was seen a few times. The V call is TRBV24-1, the J call TRBJ2-3; no reliable D call. This CDR3 spans 13 amino acids. V shed 3 bases and J shed 2 bases, with 5 bases lying between them. CDR1 is KGHDR, CDR2 SFDVKD, per germline. CDR3 DNA: TGTGCCACCAGTGATCCTTCCACAGATACGCAGTATTTT. Translation: CATSDPSTDTQYF.

In its sample, this clonotype ranks as medium-sized (0.01 to 0.1%). V gene TRBV18 combines with J gene TRBJ1-1; D ambiguous. Germline V CDR1 and CDR2: KGHSH, LQKENI. V was trimmed by 2 bases and J by 1 base, leaving 8 bases between them. The CDR3 length is 14 residues. Written as DNA, the CDR3 is TGTGCCAGCTCACCAACAGCCGGGAACACTGAAGCTTTCTTT. Encoded protein: CASSPTAGNTEAFF.

The V and J genes are TRBV24-1 and TRBJ2-3; D is possibly TRBD1 (5 bases). From germline, CDR1 is KGHDR and CDR2 SFDVKD. With 6 bases removed from V and 2 bases from J, the gap between germline ends came to 11 bases. The CDR3 sequence is 14 residues long. CDR3 bases: TGTGCCACCAGTCAAGGGGCCATCACAGATACGCAGTATTTT. Translation: CATSQGAITDTQYF.

This chain joins TRBV30 and TRBJ1-2; D remains ambiguous. This CDR3 comprises 15 residues. Trimming shortened V by 0 bases and J by 4 bases, and 15 bases separated the two germline ends. The germline V gene has CDR1 GTSNPN and CDR2 SVGIG (reference sequence). The CDR3 is CAWSVQRPSGYGYTF. The CDR3 nucleotides read TGTGCCTGGAGTGTACAGAGGCCATCGGGCTATGGCTACACCTTC.